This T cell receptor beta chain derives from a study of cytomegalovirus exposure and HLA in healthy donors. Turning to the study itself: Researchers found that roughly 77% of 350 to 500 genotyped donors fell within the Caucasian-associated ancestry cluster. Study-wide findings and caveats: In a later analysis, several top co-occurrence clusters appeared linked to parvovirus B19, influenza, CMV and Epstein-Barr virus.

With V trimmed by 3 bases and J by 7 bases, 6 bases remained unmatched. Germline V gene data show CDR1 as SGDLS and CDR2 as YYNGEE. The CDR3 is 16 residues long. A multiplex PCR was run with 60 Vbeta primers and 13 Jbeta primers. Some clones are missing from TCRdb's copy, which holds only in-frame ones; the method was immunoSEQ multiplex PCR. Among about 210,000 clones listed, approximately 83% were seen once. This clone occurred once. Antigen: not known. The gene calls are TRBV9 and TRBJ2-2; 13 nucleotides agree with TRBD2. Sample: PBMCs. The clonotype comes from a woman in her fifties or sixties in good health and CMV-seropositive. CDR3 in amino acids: CASSGTSGGVNGELFF. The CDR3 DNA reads TGTGCCAGCAGCGGAACTAGCGGGGGGGTTAACGGGGAGCTGTTTTTT.